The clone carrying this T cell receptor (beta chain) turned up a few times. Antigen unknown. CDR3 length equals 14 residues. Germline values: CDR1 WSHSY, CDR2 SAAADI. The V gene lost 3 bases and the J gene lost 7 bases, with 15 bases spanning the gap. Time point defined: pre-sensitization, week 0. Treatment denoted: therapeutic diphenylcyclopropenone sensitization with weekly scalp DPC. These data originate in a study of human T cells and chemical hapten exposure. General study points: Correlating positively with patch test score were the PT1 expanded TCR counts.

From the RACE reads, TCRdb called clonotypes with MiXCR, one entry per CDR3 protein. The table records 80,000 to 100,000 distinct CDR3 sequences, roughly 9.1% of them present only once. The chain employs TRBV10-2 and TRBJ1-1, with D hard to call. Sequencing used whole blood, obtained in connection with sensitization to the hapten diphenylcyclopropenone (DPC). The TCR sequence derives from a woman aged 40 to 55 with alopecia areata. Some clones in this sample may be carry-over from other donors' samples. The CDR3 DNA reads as TGCGCCAGCAGTGAATCCTTTCTTCAGCTTGAAGCTTTCTTT. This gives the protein CASSESFLQLEAFF.